This T cell receptor (beta chain) was recovered during a study of molecular identifiers for immune sequencing clone quantification. Points from the study as a whole: Identical TCR molecules that share a barcode could lead to an underestimation of highly expanded clone sizes.

MiXCR, run by TCRdb on the PCR reads, gives a single entry per CDR3 protein. Of around 460,000 distinct CDR3 sequences listed, approximately 25% were seen once; the top ten hold roughly 0.79%. Sorting isolated naive CD8 T cells as CD8+CD4-CCR7+CD45RA+ events. Details on this clonotype: Antigen: not known.

Germline V gene data show CDR1 as MGHRA and CDR2 as YSYEKL. This CDR3 is built from 15 residues. Trimming removed 1 base from V and 3 bases from J; junction bases left unmatched: 6. The sequence was collected from a human donor in good health. Some libraries in this study had Jurkat cell RNA spiked in. The V and J genes are TRBV4-1 and TRBJ2-7; 7 bases line up with TRBD1. The specimen sequenced was naive CD8+ T cells from blood, with Jurkat cell RNA spiked in. Subset defined: FACS-sorted CD8+CD4-CCR7+CD45RA+ naive T cells. CDR3 in amino acids: CASSQGVTGNYEQYF. CDR3 nucleotides: TGCGCCAGCAGCCAAGGTGTGACAGGGAACTACGAGCAGTACTTC.